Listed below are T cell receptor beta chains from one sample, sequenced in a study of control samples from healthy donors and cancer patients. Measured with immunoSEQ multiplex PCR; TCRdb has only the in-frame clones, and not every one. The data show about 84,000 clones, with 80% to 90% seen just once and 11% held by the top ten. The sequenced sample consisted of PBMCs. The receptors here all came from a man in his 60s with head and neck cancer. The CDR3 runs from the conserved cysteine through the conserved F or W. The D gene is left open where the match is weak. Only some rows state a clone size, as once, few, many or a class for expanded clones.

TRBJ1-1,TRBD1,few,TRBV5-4,TGTGCCAGCAGCTTGGGTCTTCTCGGGACAGCTACCAACACTGAAGCTTTCTTT,CASSLGLLGTATNTEAFF
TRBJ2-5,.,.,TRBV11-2,TGTGCCAGCAGCCGAGGGGAGACCCAGTACTTC,CASSRGETQYF
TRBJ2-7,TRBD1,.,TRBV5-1,TGCGCCAGCAGCCACGACAGGGGGTTCGAGCAGTACTTC,CASSHDRGFEQYF
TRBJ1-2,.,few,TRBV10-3,TGTGCCATCGCTACCAGGCAGTCTGGCTACACCTTC,CAIATRQSGYTF
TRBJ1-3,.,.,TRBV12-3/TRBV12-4,TGTGCCAGCAGTTCCGTCTTCAACACCATATATTTT,CASSSVFNTIYF
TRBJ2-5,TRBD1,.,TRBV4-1,TGCGCCAGCAGCCAAGTTGGCCGGACAGGGGGCGTCGAGACCCAGTACTTC,CASSQVGRTGGVETQYF
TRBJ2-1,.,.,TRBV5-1,TGCGCCAGCAGCTTGCCAACGGGAGCCCTCAACAATGAGCAGTTCTTC,CASSLPTGALNNEQFF
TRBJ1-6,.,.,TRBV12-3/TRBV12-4,TGTGCCAGCAGTTTGGGGGTACGCTCACCCCTCCACTTT,CASSLGVRSPLHF
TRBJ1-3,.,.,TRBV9,TGTGCCAGCAGCGTATCCCTAGCTGGCAGCGGGGGAAACACCATATATTTT,CASSVSLAGSGGNTIYF
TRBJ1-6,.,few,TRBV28,TGTGCCAGCAGACCGGGACGGAGAAATTCACCCCTCCACTTT,CASRPGRRNSPLHF
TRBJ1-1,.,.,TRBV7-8,TGTGCCAGCAGAGAGTCTGGCACTGAAGCTTTCTTT,CASRESGTEAFF
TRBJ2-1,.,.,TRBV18,TGTGCCAGCTCACCAGGCACAGGGAACATTGCCGGGCATGAGCAGTTCTTC,CASSPGTGNIAGHEQFF
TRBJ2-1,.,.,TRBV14,TGTGCCAGCAGCCAGCTAAGACGGAGCTCCTACAATGAGCAGTTCTTC,CASSQLRRSSYNEQFF
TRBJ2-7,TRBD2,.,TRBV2,TGTGCCAGCAGTGATCCTTCTGTAGCGGGAGGGTACGAGCAGTACTTC,CASSDPSVAGGYEQYF